What follows describes a single TCR beta chain. CDR1 and CDR2 (germline): MNHEY, SVGAGI. The CDR3 extends over 14 amino acids. Deletions cut 6 bases from V and 1 base from J, with 9 bases between. The protocol was immunoSEQ multiplex PCR, while the TCRdb copy is restricted to in-frame clones and leaves out a portion. This repertoire shows 2 million to 2.5 million clones, approximately 93% found once; its top ten account for 0.39%. The sample originates from a study of shared clonotypes between healthy human individuals. The sequence was collected from a man in his late teens or twenties in good health. Some clones in this sample may be carry-over from other donors' samples. V usage is TRBV6-5 and J usage is TRBJ2-2, with a tentative D call TRBD1 (5 bases). The sample was naive CD4+ T cells from PBMCs. Subset in this sample: CD45RA+ positively selected. CDR3 in amino acids: CASRPRVNTGELFF. CDR3 nucleotides: TGTGCCAGCAGACCCAGGGTGAACACCGGGGAGCTGTTTTTT.